This T cell receptor (beta chain) was captured in a study of T-cell memory formation after mild COVID-19. One entry per CDR3 protein, called by TCRdb with MiXCR from the 5' RACE reads. The table lists nearly 110,000 distinct CDR3 sequences, approximately 17% of them singletons. This clonotype came up a few times. The J segment lost 1 base and the V segment lost 6 bases, leaving 6 bases of the junction unmatched. CDR3 length: 16 amino acids. Germline CDR1 is SGHTA and CDR2 is FQGTGA. The sample comprised PBMCs or a T cell subset sorted from them (not recorded which). The receptor comes from an adult woman who had mild COVID-19 (a few samples of this study predate the infection). Cell type and time point are not known. V and J are TRBV7-3 and TRBJ2-2; the match to TRBD2 covers 9 bases. CDR3 in DNA: TGTGCCAGCAGTAACCTAGCGGGAATGAACACCGGGGAGCTGTTTTTT. Residues: CASSNLAGMNTGELFF.